This passage covers 17 T cell receptor beta chains from one sample sequenced in a study of cytomegalovirus exposure and HLA in healthy donors. PCR amplification relied on 60 Vbeta primers (plus 13 Jbeta primers). Assay used: immunoSEQ multiplex PCR; TCRdb lists only in-frame clones, some missing. The sample lists 100,000 to 140,000 clones; around three quarters were seen once. Sequencing was performed on PBMCs. All receptors come from a male donor in good health and CMV-seronegative.

This clone has a single count. The rearrangement uses TRBV6-4 and TRBJ2-3; 9 nucleotides align to TRBD2. The V gene's germline CDR1 is MRHNA and CDR2 SNTAGT. This CDR3 is 17 amino acids long. V shed 0 bases, J shed 5 bases, and the junction held 9 bases outside the gene matches. CDR3 bases: TGTGCCAGCAGTGACTCGATGCGGCGGGAGGGGCTAGATACGCAGTATTTT. Its translation: CASSDSMRREGLDTQYF.

A few counts support this clone. The J gene is TRBJ1-1, the V gene TRBV5-1, with no clear D. With 0 bases removed from V and 1 base from J, the gap between germline ends came to 16 bases. CDR3 length: 17 residues. The germline V gene has CDR1 SGHRS and CDR2 YFSETQ. CDR3 amino acids: CASSLETPAGRNTEAFF. Written as DNA, the CDR3 is TGCGCCAGCAGCTTGGAAACCCCAGCAGGCCGGAACACTGAAGCTTTCTTT.

V usage is TRBV27 and J usage is TRBJ2-1, with 7 bases identical to TRBD2. V was clipped by 2 bases and J by 7 bases; unmatched bases: 2. There are 13 residues in the CDR3. CDR1 and CDR2 from the germline V gene are MNHEY and SMNVEV (reference sequence). The DNA of the CDR3 is TGTGCCAGCAGTTTACTAGCGGAGAATGAGCAGTTCTTC. This translates into CASSLLAENEQFF.

This clone appeared once. The chain links TRBV19 to TRBJ1-2; D is ambiguous. The V gene lost 3 bases and the J gene lost 0 bases, with 14 bases spanning the gap. The germline CDR1 and CDR2 sequences are LNHDA and SQIVND (reference sequence). The CDR3 has 16 amino acids. CDR3 region: CASSMVQIPSNYGYTF. The CDR3 DNA reads as TGTGCCAGTAGTATGGTTCAGATCCCCTCTAACTATGGCTACACCTTC. Variable domain in full (rest from reference TRBV19 and TRBJ1-2): DGGITQSPKYLFRKEGQNVTLSCEQNLNHDAMYWYRQDPGQGLRLIYYSQIVNDFQKGDIAEGYSVSREKKESFPLTVTSAQKNPTAFYLCASSMVQIPSNYGYTFGSGTRLTVV.

The rearrangement links TRBV7-8 to TRBJ2-7; D is unresolved. The CDR3 consists of 15 residues. Looked up from germline, CDR1 is SGHVS and CDR2 is FQNEAQ. V was shortened by 0 bases and J by 4 bases, with 13 bases between the two germline ends. CDR3 sequence: CASSLALGQAYEQYF. The CDR3 nucleotides read TGTGCCAGCAGCTTAGCATTGGGTCAGGCTTACGAGCAGTACTTC.

The chain joins TRBV30 to TRBJ1-4, with D tentatively TRBD1 (5 bases). V was shortened by 0 bases and J by 5 bases, with 10 bases between the two germline ends. This CDR3 has 14 amino acids. The V gene's germline CDR1 is GTSNPN and CDR2 SVGIG (reference sequence). The CDR3 bases are TGTGCCTGGAGTGTTCGGACAAAGAATGAAAAACTGTTTTTT. It codes for CAWSVRTKNEKLFF.

This rearrangement joins TRBV30 to TRBJ2-1; 7 bases agree with TRBD2. CDR3 size: 11 residues. The ends lost 7 bases at V and 6 bases at J; junction bases unmatched: 3. Germline CDR1 and CDR2: GTSNPN and SVGIG (reference sequence). CDR3 sequence: CAYGTTNEQFF. The CDR3 nucleotides are TGTGCCTATGGGACTACCAATGAGCAGTTCTTC.

This clone was counted a single time. The J gene is TRBJ1-1, the V gene TRBV11-2; D is unclear. The CDR3 consists of 14 residues. Germline-derived CDR1 and CDR2 are SGHAT and FQNNGV. V lost 6 bases, J lost 1 base, and 12 bases lay in between. CDR3 nucleotide sequence: TGTGCCAGCAGGCGAGGGTTAGGGAACACTGAAGCTTTCTTT. Protein product: CASRRGLGNTEAFF. The variable domain in full, completed from reference TRBV11-2 and TRBJ1-1, reads EAGVAQSPRYKIIEKRQSVAFWCNPISGHATLYWYQQILGQGPKLLIQFQNNGVVDDSQLPKDRFSAERLKGVDSTLKIQPAKLEDSAVYLCASRRGLGNTEAFFGQGTRLTVV.

This chain joins TRBV28 and TRBJ1-1, with TRBD1 identical over 7 bases. Losses at the gene ends were 3 bases for V and 4 bases for J; bases not matched to a gene: 5. CDR1 and CDR2 (germline): MDHEN, SYDVKM. This CDR3 spans 14 amino acids. CDR3 loop: CASSFRGHGTEAFF. Here the CDR3 DNA reads TGTGCCAGCAGTTTTAGGGGGCATGGCACTGAAGCTTTCTTT.

The genes are TRBV27 and TRBJ2-7; TRBD1 matches 10 bases. Trimming removed 5 bases from V and 2 bases from J; junction bases left unmatched: 6. Per the germline V gene, CDR1 is MNHEY and CDR2 is SMNVEV (reference sequence). This CDR3 has 15 residues. CDR3 protein: CASSARQGATYEQYF. The CDR3 nucleotides read TGTGCCAGCAGTGCGCGACAGGGGGCTACCTACGAGCAGTACTTC.

The chain employs TRBV6-7 and TRBJ2-4, with D perhaps matching TRBD1 (5 bases). TRBV6-7 is designated an ORF whose function remains uncertain. Trimming shortened V by 3 bases and J by 2 bases, and 14 bases separated the two germline ends. This CDR3 has 16 amino acids. The CDR3, as DNA: TGTGCCAGCAGTTATTACAGGCCCTCTACCAAAAACATTCAGTACTTC. This translates into CASSYYRPSTKNIQYF.

In this sample, this clone turned up once. An end of the junction does not agree with germline; a read error may underlie this. The identical CDR3 is also encoded by other nucleotide sequences in the sample. The chain links TRBV6-6 to TRBJ2-1; maybe TRBD2 (6 bases). CDR1 and CDR2 from the germline V gene are MNHNY and SVGAGI (reference sequence). The CDR3 spans 13 residues. The CDR3 DNA sequence: TGCGCCAGCACCCCTGGAGGGATAGAGGAGCAGTTCTTC. Translated, it gives CASTPGGIEEQFF.

The chain uses TRBV28 and TRBJ1-4, with TRBD1 as a possible D gene (6 bases). The germline gives CDR1 MDHEN, CDR2 SYDVKM. The CDR3 sequence is 15 residues long. The V and J ends lost 6 bases and 8 bases respectively, with 19 bases between them. DNA for the CDR3: TGTGCCAGCAGCCCAGGGGTAGGGGCGAGGGAAAAACTGTTTTTT. Amino acid sequence: CASSPGVGAREKLFF.

The V call is TRBV6-6, the J call TRBJ2-7, with D tentatively TRBD2 (6 bases). The CDR3 is 14 amino acids. V lost 3 bases, J lost 5 bases, and 14 bases lay in between. In germline, CDR1 is MNHNY, CDR2 SVGAGI (reference sequence). CDR3 region: CASSYMGLVHEQYF. The CDR3 DNA sequence: TGTGCCAGCAGTTATATGGGACTCGTCCACGAGCAGTACTTC.

This rearrangement joins TRBV15 to TRBJ2-3; TRBD2 agrees at 11 bases. J gave up 4 bases and V 5 bases, and 5 bases lay outside the gene matches. This CDR3 is built from 15 residues. The germline V gene encodes CDR1 LNHNV and CDR2 YYDKDF (reference sequence). CDR3 in amino acids: CATSLLAGGADTQYF. The CDR3, as DNA: TGTGCCACCAGCCTTCTAGCGGGAGGTGCAGATACGCAGTATTTT. The variable domain in full, with the rest retrieved from reference TRBV15 and TRBJ2-3, is DAMVIQNPRYQVTQFGKPVTLSCSQTLNHNVMYWYQQKSSQAPKLLFHYYDKDFNNEADTPDNFQSRRPNTSFCFLDIRSPGLGDTAMYLCATSLLAGGADTQYFGPGTRLTVL.

The J gene is TRBJ2-1, the V gene TRBV27; 12 bases are a match to TRBD2. Trimming cost V 5 bases and J 4 bases; bases outside gene matches: 3. Germline CDR1 reads MNHEY; CDR2 reads SMNVEV (reference sequence). The CDR3 runs 15 residues. The CDR3: CASSIGLAGYNEQFF. As DNA, the CDR3 is TGTGCCAGCAGTATCGGACTAGCGGGATACAATGAGCAGTTCTTC.

This chain joins TRBV7-8 and TRBJ1-1, with D uncertain. The CDR3 has 12 residues. V was cut by 5 bases and J by 5 bases, with 9 bases left in between. CDR1 and CDR2 (germline): SGHVS, FQNEAQ. CDR3 sequence reads: CASSPGITEAFF. CDR3 DNA sequence: TGTGCCAGCAGCCCCGGTATTACTGAAGCTTTCTTT.